This TCR beta chain was documented in a study of OX40 agonist ivuxolimab in advanced cancers. Study overall: As their treatment, patients were administered ivuxolimab, an agonistic anti-OX40 (CD134) antibody. Two cutaneous melanoma patients and one hepatocellular carcinoma patient, three in all, had partial responses.

Profiling relied on immunoSEQ multiplex PCR, and the TCRdb table lists in-frame clones only, not all of them. The repertoire holds about 36,000 clones, with over 75% as singletons. This clone was detected only a few times. What it recognizes is unknown. Germline V gene lookup returns CDR1 MNHEY and CDR2 SVGAGI. V shed 6 bases and J shed 2 bases, with 16 bases lying between them. This CDR3 is built from 15 residues. Study-wide results and caveats: The investigators did not determine what antigen specificity the expanded peripheral T cells had. Within 6 weeks, CD4+ and CD8+ blood T cells expanded clonally at 0.1 to 3.0 mg/kg.

J is TRBJ2-5 and V is TRBV6-5; D might be TRBD2 (6 bases). This specimen was CD4+ or CD8+ T cells sorted from blood, taken in a trial of the OX40 agonist ivuxolimab. This clonotype was sampled from an adult with an advanced solid tumor such as melanoma, head and neck, liver or kidney cancer. CDR3 DNA: TGTGCCAGCAGCCCCGGGATGGGGAGGCAAGAGACCCAGTACTTC. Protein product: CASSPGMGRQETQYF.